The entry below describes one T cell receptor beta chain. CDR3 size: 14 residues. V lost 3 bases and J lost 4; bases outside the gene matches: 2. The germline gives CDR1 MDHEN, CDR2 SYDVKM. Only in-frame clones appear in the TCRdb table, and some are missing; sequencing was by immunoSEQ multiplex PCR. The table includes 130,000 to 150,000 clones, 88% detected once. This entry comes from a study of blood T cell repertoires in COVID-19. The V call is TRBV28, the J call TRBJ2-2; 7 positions match TRBD2. This receptor was identified in a man aged 70 or older with acute or convalescent COVID-19. Sequenced input: peripheral blood. The CDR3 sequence is CASSFWEGTGELFF. CDR3 nucleotides: TGTGCCAGCAGTTTTTGGGAGGGCACCGGGGAGCTGTTTTTT.